One TCR beta chain is described in this entry. Its antigen is currently unknown. It may be a read error: a sequence one base away is much more abundant. Via MiXCR, TCRdb re-called the PCR reads, giving one row per CDR3 protein. The sample shows 80,000 to 100,000 distinct CDR3 sequences, roughly a quarter of them seen only once. The data originate from a study of molecular identifiers for immune sequencing clone quantification. V trimming: 5 bases; J trimming: 5 bases; junction bases outside the gene matches: 17. Germline CDR1 MDHEN, CDR2 SYDVKM. This CDR3 contains 18 residues. It was from 20,000 to 1,000,000 sorted cells, with 10%, 30% or 50% RNA, that naive CD8 libraries came. CD8+CD4-CCR7+CD45RA+ sorting gave the naive CD8 T cells. Study outcomes and limitations: Over 98% of effector molecules, but under 1% in naive cells, were held by clones with more than 20 RNA copies.

This chain uses TRBV28 with TRBJ1-5, with 8 bases aligning to TRBD1. What was sequenced was naive CD8+ T cells from blood, with Jurkat cell RNA spiked in. Specified subset: FACS-sorted CD8+CD4-CCR7+CD45RA+ naive T cells. The TCR was taken from a human donor in good health. Some libraries in this study had Jurkat cell RNA spiked in. The CDR3 is CASSILTGEKVIDQPQHF. CDR3 bases: TGTGCCAGCAGTATATTGACAGGGGAAAAAGTTATCGATCAGCCCCAGCATTTT.